These 9 T cell receptor beta chains share one sample of origin, sequenced in a study of blood T cell repertoires in COVID-19. Sequenced by immunoSEQ multiplex PCR; TCRdb stores in-frame clones only, minus some. The sample lists some 520,000 clones; nearly 90% were seen once. Sequenced input: peripheral blood. These receptors were taken from a man between 18 and 35 years old with COVID-19, enrolled during active disease.

J is TRBJ2-7 and V is TRBV24-1; D is possibly TRBD2 (6 bases). Trimming pared 3 bases from V and 3 bases from J, leaving 17 bases between. The CDR3 is made up of 16 amino acids. Per germline, CDR1 KGHDR and CDR2 SFDVKD. CDR3 in amino acids: CATSDPGTGDRYEQYF. The DNA for the CDR3 is TGTGCCACCAGTGATCCGGGGACGGGGGACCGCTACGAGCAGTACTTC.

The chain combines TRBV10-2 with TRBJ2-7, with D possibly being TRBD2 (7 bases). Germline V gives CDR1 WSHSY, CDR2 SAAADI. The CDR3 is 13 amino acids. Between the trimmed V and J ends, which lost 3 bases and 6 bases, there was a span of 12 bases. The CDR3 sequence is CASSEGGALEQYF. The CDR3 bases are TGCGCCAGCAGTGAAGGGGGGGCCCTCGAGCAGTACTTC.

V is TRBV2 and J is TRBJ2-1; D perhaps matches TRBD2 (6 bases). Germline CDR1 reads SNHLY; CDR2 reads FYNNEI. This CDR3 has 17 amino acids. The ends were cut back, 7 bases at V and 0 bases at J, with 19 bases in the middle. The CDR3 is CASISASGLSSYNEQFF. Here the CDR3 DNA reads TGTGCCAGCATCAGTGCCAGCGGGCTTAGCTCCTACAATGAGCAGTTCTTC.

V gene TRBV5-5 combines with J gene TRBJ1-1; a weak D match, TRBD1 (6 bases). Germline CDR1 is SGHKS and CDR2 is YYEKEE (reference sequence). This CDR3 spans 15 amino acids. V was pared by 4 bases and J by 1 base, with 14 bases between. The CDR3 region is CASSPRGGANTEAFF. CDR3 sequence (DNA): TGTGCCAGCAGCCCTCGGGGGGGCGCGAACACTGAAGCTTTCTTT.

This sequence joins TRBV3-1 (or the pseudogene TRBV3-2) and TRBJ2-4; possible D gene TRBD2, 5 bases. This CDR3 spans 11 amino acids. V dropped 1 base and J dropped 11 bases, with 6 bases sitting between them. Germline V gives CDR1 LGHDT, CDR2 YNNKEL (reference sequence). CDR3: CASSQGGVQYF. Written as DNA, the CDR3 is TGTGCCAGCAGCCAAGGGGGAGTTCAGTACTTC.

The chain links TRBV4-2 to TRBJ1-1; D is unresolved. Between the trimmed V and J ends, which lost 1 base and 5 bases, there was a span of 11 bases. Germline assignment: CDR1 LGHNA and CDR2 YNFKEQ. This CDR3 has 14 amino acids. CDR3 in DNA: TGTGCCAGCAGCCAAGGGAATGTCGGGACTGAAGCTTTCTTT. This sequence encodes CASSQGNVGTEAFF.

This chain connects TRBV6-5 to TRBJ2-6; a possible D gene is TRBD1 (6 bases). Per germline, CDR1 MNHEY and CDR2 SVGAGI. The CDR3 loop spans 15 amino acids. Between the trimmed V and J ends, which lost 6 bases and 2 bases, there was a span of 11 bases. The DNA of the CDR3 is TGTGCCAGCAGCGGCGGACAGCCTGGGGCCAACGTCCTGACTTTC. This gives the protein CASSGGQPGANVLTF.

This clone showed up just once. J is TRBJ1-2 and V is TRBV15; 7 positions match TRBD1. With 3 bases clipped from V and 2 bases from J, the junction kept 6 bases outside the gene matches. This CDR3 spans 15 amino acids. Germline CDR1 and CDR2: LNHNV and YYDKDF (reference sequence). The CDR3 loop reads CATSSPDRSNYGYTF. The CDR3 DNA sequence: TGTGCCACCAGCAGCCCGGACAGGAGCAACTATGGCTACACCTTC.

The rearrangement uses TRBV10-3 and TRBJ1-5; tentatively, D is TRBD1 (6 bases). Germline loops: CDR1 ENHRY, CDR2 SYGVKD. The ends were cut back, 4 bases at V and 4 bases at J, with 8 bases in the middle. This CDR3 is built from 13 residues. The CDR3 bases are TGTGCCATCAGTGGGACAGATAATCAGCCCCAGCATTTT. Translating gives CAISGTDNQPQHF.